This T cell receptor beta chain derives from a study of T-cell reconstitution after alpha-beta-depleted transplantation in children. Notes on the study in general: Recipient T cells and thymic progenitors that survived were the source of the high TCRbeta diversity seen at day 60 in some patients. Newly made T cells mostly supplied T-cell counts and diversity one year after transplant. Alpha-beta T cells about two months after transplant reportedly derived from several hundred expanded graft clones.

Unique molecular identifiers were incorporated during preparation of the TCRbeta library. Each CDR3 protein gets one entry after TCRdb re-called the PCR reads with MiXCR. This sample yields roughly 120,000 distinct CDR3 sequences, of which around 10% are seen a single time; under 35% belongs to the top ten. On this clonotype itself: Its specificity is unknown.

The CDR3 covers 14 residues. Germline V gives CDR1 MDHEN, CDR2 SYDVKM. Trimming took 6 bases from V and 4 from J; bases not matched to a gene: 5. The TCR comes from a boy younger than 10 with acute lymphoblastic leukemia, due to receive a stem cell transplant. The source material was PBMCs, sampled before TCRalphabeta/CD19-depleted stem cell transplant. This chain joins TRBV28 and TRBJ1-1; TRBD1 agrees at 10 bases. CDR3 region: CASRPDRGVTEAFF. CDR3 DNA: TGTGCCAGCAGACCGGACAGGGGGGTCACTGAAGCTTTCTTT.